These 23 T cell receptor beta chains originate from one sample sequenced in a study of glioma-infiltrating T cells after dendritic cell vaccination. Here immunoSEQ multiplex PCR was the method, and the copy in TCRdb shows in-frame clones only, minus some. This table has fewer than 90,000 clones, roughly four fifths appearing once. The sample's time point: after dendritic cell vaccination, including at tumor progression/relapse. Sequenced material: blood, taken after dendritic cell vaccination. The origin of the receptors is a human donor with glioblastoma.

This chain joins TRBV5-1 and TRBJ2-7; 9 nucleotides align to TRBD1. CDR3 length: 15 residues. Germline V gene lookup returns CDR1 SGHRS and CDR2 YFSETQ. V was pared by 3 bases and J by 5 bases, with 9 bases of the junction left unmatched. This chain's CDR3 is CASSSDGTGWNEQYF. CDR3 sequence (DNA): TGCGCCAGCAGCTCGGATGGGACAGGGTGGAACGAGCAGTACTTC.

The chain is built from TRBV11-2 and TRBJ1-2, with D perhaps matching TRBD1 (5 bases). Germline V gene data show CDR1 as SGHAT and CDR2 as FQNNGV. This CDR3 is 14 amino acids long. Trimming stripped 3 bases from V and 3 bases from J, with 11 bases between. The CDR3 DNA reads as TGTGCCAGCAGCTTGAGCAGGGTTGACTATGGCTACACCTTC. Protein product: CASSLSRVDYGYTF.

The chain combines TRBV2 with TRBJ1-1, with 10 bases that match TRBD1. With 6 bases clipped from V and 4 bases from J, the junction kept 5 bases outside the gene matches. The CDR3 spans 14 residues. Germline V gene sequence: CDR1 SNHLY, CDR2 FYNNEI. The CDR3 bases are TGTGCCAGCAGAGCCGGGACAGGGGCCACTGAAGCTTTCTTT. This gives the protein CASRAGTGATEAFF.

This sequence joins TRBV6-6 and TRBJ1-1, with D maybe TRBD1 (5 bases). Looked up from germline, CDR1 is MNHNY and CDR2 is SVGAGI (reference sequence). The CDR3 contains 12 residues. Trimming shortened V by 2 bases and J by 8 bases, and 9 bases separated the two germline ends. The chain's CDR3 is CASSYGTREAFF. CDR3 nucleotides: TGTGCCAGCAGTTACGGGACTAGGGAAGCTTTCTTT.

J is TRBJ2-7 and V is TRBV5-4; TRBD1 agrees at 7 bases. Germline CDR1 is SGHNT and CDR2 is YYREEE (reference sequence). CDR3 size: 16 residues. V was clipped by 0 bases and J by 1 base; unmatched bases: 7. The CDR3 spells CASSLGSRGNSYEQYF. The CDR3 coding sequence is TGTGCCAGCAGCTTGGGCAGCAGGGGGAATTCCTACGAGCAGTACTTC. Looking up the rest from reference TRBV5-4 and TRBJ2-7 gives the full variable domain: ETGVTQSPTHLIKTRGQQVTLRCSSQSGHNTVSWYQQALGQGPQFIFQYYREEENGRGNFPPRFSGLQFPNYSSELNVNALELDDSALYLCASSLGSRGNSYEQYFGPGTRLTVT.

The chain has TRBV7-3 and TRBJ1-6; D possibly corresponds to TRBD1 (6 bases). V was cut by 8 bases and J by 8 bases, with 13 bases left in between. CDR3 length: 13 residues. CDR1 is SGHTA, CDR2 FQGTGA, per germline. CDR3 in DNA: TGTGCCAGCGGGTTAAACAGGGATTCACCCCTCCACTTT. It specifies CASGLNRDSPLHF.

The J gene is TRBJ2-1, the V gene TRBV5-5; TRBD2 agrees at 10 bases. With 0 bases clipped from V and 5 bases from J, the junction kept 5 bases outside the gene matches. The CDR3 is 16 residues long. The V gene's germline CDR1 is SGHKS and CDR2 YYEKEE (reference sequence). The CDR3, as DNA: TGTGCCAGCAGCTTGGGAGGGACTAGCGCCAACAATGAGCAGTTCTTC. Translating gives CASSLGGTSANNEQFF.

On this clone itself: This sample also contains other DNA sequences that code for the same CDR3. This sequence joins TRBV4-3 and TRBJ2-2, with 7 bases identical to TRBD1. The germline gives CDR1 LGHNA, CDR2 YSLEER. Losses at the gene ends were 1 base for V and 3 bases for J; bases not matched to a gene: 5. This CDR3 region has 16 residues. The CDR3 region has the DNA TGCGCCAGCAGCCAAGGACAGGGTGGCGACACCGGGGAGCTGTTTTTT. Amino acid sequence: CASSQGQGGDTGELFF.

This clone was observed a few times. CDR3 region: CASNPGGGETQYF. In nucleotides, the CDR3 is TGTGCCAGCAATCCGGGGGGAGGAGAGACCCAGTACTTC. The rearrangement joins TRBV9 to TRBJ2-5, with 7 bases that match TRBD2. The CDR3 sequence is 13 residues long. After removal of 6 bases from V and 4 bases from J, the junction contained 6 bases not matched to a gene. Germline CDR1 SGDLS, CDR2 YYNGEE.

The rearrangement joins TRBV9 to TRBJ1-6; D gene unclear. The V end lost 0 bases, the J end lost 0 bases, and 10 bases lay between the germline ends. Germline V CDR1 and CDR2: SGDLS, YYNGEE. The CDR3 is 17 amino acids. The CDR3 loop is CASSVGRKSSYNSPLHF. CDR3 nucleotides: TGTGCCAGCAGCGTAGGCCGCAAGAGCTCCTATAATTCACCCCTCCACTTT.

J is TRBJ1-3 and V is TRBV7-8; D call uncertain. CDR1 is SGHVS, CDR2 FQNEAQ, per germline. The CDR3 spans 15 residues. Trimming took off 5 bases at V and 4 bases at J, with 15 bases between the two ends. The CDR3 is CASSLSDQAGNTIYF. CDR3 coding DNA: TGTGCCAGCAGCCTCTCGGATCAGGCGGGAAACACCATATATTTT. The full variable domain, its missing parts supplied by reference TRBV7-8 and TRBJ1-3, is GAGVSQSPRYKVAKRGQDVALRCDPISGHVSLFWYQQALGQGPEFLTYFQNEAQLDKSGLPSDRFFAERPEGSVSTLKIQRTQQEDSAVYLCASSLSDQAGNTIYFGEGSWLTVV.

This chain uses TRBV5-1 with TRBJ1-2; unclear D gene. V was clipped by 2 bases and J by 8 bases, with 13 bases between them. Looked up from germline, CDR1 is SGHRS and CDR2 is YFSETQ. This CDR3 contains 13 residues. This CDR3 reads CASSFGSAGGYTF. In DNA, the CDR3 is TGCGCCAGCAGCTTCGGCAGCGCGGGAGGCTACACCTTC.

The gene calls are TRBV12-5 and TRBJ1-1; 9 nucleotides line up with TRBD1. Germline loops: CDR1 LGHNT, CDR2 FRNRAP. With V trimmed by 1 base and J by 7 bases, 13 bases remained unmatched. The CDR3 length is 17 residues. CDR3 DNA: TGTGCTAGTGGTTTGGCCTACAGAAGGGACAGGGCCCTTGAAGCTTTCTTT. Its protein is CASGLAYRRDRALEAFF.

The rearrangement uses TRBV12-5 and TRBJ1-1, with D possibly matching TRBD1 (5 bases). The V gene's germline CDR1 is LGHNT and CDR2 FRNRAP. Trimming took off 1 base at V and 2 bases at J, with 8 bases between the two ends. There are 14 residues in the CDR3. The CDR3 sequence: CASGLGQLNTEAFF. For the CDR3, the DNA is TGTGCTAGTGGTTTGGGACAGCTAAACACTGAAGCTTTCTTT. Variable domain in full (rest from reference TRBV12-5 and TRBJ1-1): DARVTQTPRHKVTEMGQEVTMRCQPILGHNTVFWYRQTMMQGLELLAYFRNRAPLDDSGMPKDRFSAEMPDATLATLKIQPSEPRDSAVYFCASGLGQLNTEAFFGQGTRLTVV.

This rearrangement joins TRBV7-9 to TRBJ1-2; 9 bases are shared with TRBD1. Germline CDR1 SEHNR, CDR2 FQNEAQ (reference sequence). V gave up 5 bases and J gave up 8 bases; unmatched junction bases: 9. The CDR3 spans 14 residues. In DNA, the CDR3 is TGTGCCAGCAGCCTATTACAGGGGGCGCGAGGCTACACCTTC. It codes for CASSLLQGARGYTF.

J is TRBJ2-1 and V is TRBV7-6, with D tentatively TRBD2 (5 bases). Germline-derived CDR1 and CDR2 are SGHVS and FNYEAQ. The CDR3 loop spans 14 amino acids. V lost 1 base, J lost 7 bases, and 11 bases lay in between. The CDR3 region is CASSLVDSENEQFF. For the CDR3, the DNA is TGTGCCAGCAGCTTAGTGGACTCCGAGAATGAGCAGTTCTTC.

The chain joins TRBV29-1 to TRBJ1-1; D perhaps matches TRBD1 (6 bases). V lost 2 bases, J lost 5 bases, and 15 bases lay in between. Germline CDR1 and CDR2: SQVTM and ANQGSEA. CDR3 length: 14 residues. CDR3 sequence (DNA): TGCAGCGTTGAAAAGGGGGGGGGTGGGACTGAAGCTTTCTTT. This translates into CSVEKGGGGTEAFF. Full variable domain (remainder filled in from reference TRBV29-1 and TRBJ1-1): SAVISQKPSRDICQRGTSLTIQCQVDSQVTMMFWYRQQPGQSLTLIATANQGSEATYESGFVIDKFPISRPNLTFSTLTVSNMSPEDSSIYLCSVEKGGGGTEAFFGQGTRLTVV.

This clone was seen a handful of times. The chain employs TRBV18 and TRBJ1-2; D remains ambiguous. From germline, CDR1 is KGHSH and CDR2 LQKENI. CDR3 length: 13 amino acids. Trimming removed 4 bases from V and 3 bases from J, with 9 bases in between. In DNA, the CDR3 is TGTGCCAGCTCACGAGACGGAGACTATGGCTACACCTTC. It is translated as CASSRDGDYGYTF.

The chain has TRBV18 and TRBJ1-1; the D is unclear. In germline, CDR1 is KGHSH, CDR2 LQKENI. Deletions cut 3 bases from V and 1 base from J, with 12 bases between. CDR3 length equals 15 residues. In DNA, the CDR3 is TGTGCCAGCTCACCCTTCGACGGGTCGAACACTGAAGCTTTCTTT. Translation: CASSPFDGSNTEAFF.

This clone was observed a single time. This chain connects TRBV7-2 to TRBJ1-2, with 7 bases matching TRBD1. CDR3 length: 15 amino acids. Germline-derived CDR1 and CDR2 are SGHTA and FQGNSA. J lost 4 bases, V lost 5 bases, and 10 bases had no gene match. CDR3 sequence reads: CASSRSGQELYGYTF. The CDR3 DNA reads TGTGCCAGCAGCCGCTCCGGACAGGAGCTCTATGGCTACACCTTC.

This clone was counted a few times. The rearrangement joins TRBV11-1 to TRBJ2-1; TRBD2 matches 9 bases. J was trimmed by 6 bases and V by 3 bases; bases with no gene match: 6. Germline V gene lookup returns CDR1 SGHAT and CDR2 FQDESV (reference sequence). The CDR3 sequence is 15 residues long. For the CDR3, the DNA is TGTGCCAGCAGCTTGATGCGGGGGGGCGGCAATGAGCAGTTCTTC. Protein product: CASSLMRGGGNEQFF.

The V and J genes are TRBV5-1 and TRBJ2-1; TRBD1 aligns across 9 bases. The CDR3 has 17 amino acids. Germline V lookup: CDR1 SGHRS, CDR2 YFSETQ. After removal of 2 bases from V and 3 bases from J, the junction contained 9 bases not matched to a gene. In nucleotides, the CDR3 is TGCGCCAGCAGCTTTCCGACCGACAGGGGGTTCTACAATGAGCAGTTCTTC. Translating gives CASSFPTDRGFYNEQFF.

The chain links TRBV2 to TRBJ1-6; 7 bases align to TRBD1. Trimming cost V 4 bases and J 8 bases; bases outside gene matches: 5. CDR3 length equals 14 residues. Germline CDR1 SNHLY, CDR2 FYNNEI. This chain's CDR3 is CASSADRVDSPLHF. DNA of the CDR3: TGTGCCAGCAGTGCCGACAGGGTAGATTCACCCCTCCACTTT.